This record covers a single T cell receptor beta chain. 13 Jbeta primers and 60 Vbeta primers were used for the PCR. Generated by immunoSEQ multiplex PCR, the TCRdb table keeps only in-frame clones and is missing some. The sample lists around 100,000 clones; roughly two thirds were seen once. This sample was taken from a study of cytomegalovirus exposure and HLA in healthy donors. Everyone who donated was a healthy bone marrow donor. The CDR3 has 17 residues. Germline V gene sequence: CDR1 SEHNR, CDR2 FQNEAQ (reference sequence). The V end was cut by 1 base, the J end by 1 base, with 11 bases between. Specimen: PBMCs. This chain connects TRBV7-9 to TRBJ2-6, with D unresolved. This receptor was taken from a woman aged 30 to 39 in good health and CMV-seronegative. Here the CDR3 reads CASSLEVYGSGANVLTF. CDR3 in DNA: TGTGCCAGCAGCTTAGAGGTATACGGGTCTGGGGCCAACGTCCTGACTTTC. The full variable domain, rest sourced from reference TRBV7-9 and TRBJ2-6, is DTGVSQNPRHKITKRGQNVTFRCDPISEHNRLYWYRQTLGQGPEFLTYFQNEAQLEKSRLLSDRFSAERPKGSFSTLEIQRTEQGDSAMYLCASSLEVYGSGANVLTFGAGSRLTVL.